This entry concerns a single T cell receptor delta chain. The antigen remains undetermined. RNA was extracted from the cells and then reverse transcribed. The CDR3 regions were amplified by multiplex PCR from V-gene primers to a constant-region primer. TCRdb made new clone calls on the multiplex PCR reads using CATT. The sample lists approximately 25,000 delta-chain clones; more than 6% were seen once. This sample is part of a study of Vδ1+ human thymocytes. The study, taken as a whole, reports: Highly polyclonal TRG and TRD repertoires with Gaussian CDR3 length distributions appeared in thymus.

The length of the CDR3 is 23 residues. Trimming left V 0 bases short and J 0 bases short, with 32 bases between. Germline V gives CDR1 TSWWSYY, CDR2 QGS. This chain links TRDV1 with TRDJ1; TRDD3 might be the D (6 bases). In the absence of a J gene in TCRdb, the DNA was matched to germline to assign it here. Sequencing was done on a sample of Vdelta1+ gamma-delta thymocytes from the thymus. The subset here: FACS-sorted CD3+ TCRalphabeta- TCRVdelta1+ TCRVdelta2- thymocytes. The TCR comes from a girl under three years old who had congenital heart surgery. Written as DNA, the CDR3 is TGTGCTCTTGGGGAACTATATATACCCAGGCGCGGGGGACCCTCCTTGTACACCGATAAACTCATCTTT. It translates to CALGELYIPRRGGPSLYTDKLIF.